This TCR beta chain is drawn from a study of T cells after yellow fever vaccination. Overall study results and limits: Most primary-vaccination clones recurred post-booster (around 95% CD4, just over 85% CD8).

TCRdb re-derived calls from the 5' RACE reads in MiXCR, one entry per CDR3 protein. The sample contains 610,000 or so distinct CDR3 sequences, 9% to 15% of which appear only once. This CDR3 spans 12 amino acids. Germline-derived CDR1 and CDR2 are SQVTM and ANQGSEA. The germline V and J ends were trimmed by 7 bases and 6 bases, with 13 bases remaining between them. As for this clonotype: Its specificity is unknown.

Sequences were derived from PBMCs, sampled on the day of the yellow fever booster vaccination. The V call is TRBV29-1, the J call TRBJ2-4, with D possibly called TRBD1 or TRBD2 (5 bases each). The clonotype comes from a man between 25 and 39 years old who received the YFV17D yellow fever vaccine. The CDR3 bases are TGCAGCGCCGAGGGGAAGGGAAACATTCAGTACTTC. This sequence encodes CSAEGKGNIQYF.